This T cell receptor beta chain was identified during a study of T cell changes during pregnancy in multiple sclerosis. CDR3 size: 16 residues. With 0 bases clipped from V and 2 bases from J, the junction kept 6 bases outside the gene matches. Germline V gives CDR1 SGHDT, CDR2 YYEEEE. TCRdb's copy holds only in-frame clones and misses some; the assay was immunoSEQ multiplex PCR. The repertoire holds approximately 96,000 clones, with around 90% as singletons. The chain is built from TRBV5-6 and TRBJ2-3, with 7 bases lining up with TRBD2. Sample: peripheral blood, taken after pregnancy. This sequence was found in a female donor in good health, enrolled as a control in a pregnancy study. CDR3 DNA: TGTGCCAGCAGCTTGGATAGCGGGCGAAACACAGATACGCAGTATTTT. Translating gives CASSLDSGRNTDTQYF.